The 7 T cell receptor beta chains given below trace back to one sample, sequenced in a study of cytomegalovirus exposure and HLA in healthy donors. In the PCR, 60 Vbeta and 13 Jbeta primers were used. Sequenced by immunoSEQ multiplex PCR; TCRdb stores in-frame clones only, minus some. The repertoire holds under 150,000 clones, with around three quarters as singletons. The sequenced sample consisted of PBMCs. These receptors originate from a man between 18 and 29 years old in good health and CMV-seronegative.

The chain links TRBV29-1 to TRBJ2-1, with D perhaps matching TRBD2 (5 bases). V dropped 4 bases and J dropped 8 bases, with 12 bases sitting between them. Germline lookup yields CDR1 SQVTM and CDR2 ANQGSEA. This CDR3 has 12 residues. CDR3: CSVAPSRHEQFF. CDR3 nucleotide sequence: TGCAGCGTTGCCCCTAGCAGGCATGAGCAGTTCTTC.

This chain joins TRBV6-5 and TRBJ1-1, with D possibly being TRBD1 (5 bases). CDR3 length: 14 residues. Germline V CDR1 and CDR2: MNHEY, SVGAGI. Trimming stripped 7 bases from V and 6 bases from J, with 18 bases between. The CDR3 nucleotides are TGTGCCAGCATCCGGGGGAGCCCCCCCCCTGAAGCTTTCTTT. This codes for CASIRGSPPPEAFF.

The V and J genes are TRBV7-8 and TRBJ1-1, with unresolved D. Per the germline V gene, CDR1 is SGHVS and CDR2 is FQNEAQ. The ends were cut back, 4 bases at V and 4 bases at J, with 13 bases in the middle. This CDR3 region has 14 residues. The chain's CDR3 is CASSSMGVSTEAFF. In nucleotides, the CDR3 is TGTGCCAGCAGCTCGATGGGCGTGAGCACTGAAGCTTTCTTT.

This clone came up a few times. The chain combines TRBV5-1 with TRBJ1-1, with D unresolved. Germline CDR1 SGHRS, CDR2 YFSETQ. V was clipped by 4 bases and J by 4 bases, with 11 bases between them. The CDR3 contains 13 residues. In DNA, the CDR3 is TGCGCCAGCAGCCCGGATGGGAGCACTGAAGCTTTCTTT. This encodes CASSPDGSTEAFF.

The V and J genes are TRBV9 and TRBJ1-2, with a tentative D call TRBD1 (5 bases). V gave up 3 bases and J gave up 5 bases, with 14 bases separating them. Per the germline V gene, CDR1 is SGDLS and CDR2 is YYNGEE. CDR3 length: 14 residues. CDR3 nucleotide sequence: TGTGCCAGCAGCGCCCCACCAGACAGTTATGGCTACACCTTC. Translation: CASSAPPDSYGYTF.

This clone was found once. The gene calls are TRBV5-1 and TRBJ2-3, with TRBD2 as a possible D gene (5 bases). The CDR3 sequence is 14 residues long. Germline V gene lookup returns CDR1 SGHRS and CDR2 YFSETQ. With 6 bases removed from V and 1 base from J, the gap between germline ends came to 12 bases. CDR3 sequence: CASKRLTGTDTQYF. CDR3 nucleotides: TGCGCCAGCAAGCGACTAACGGGCACAGATACGCAGTATTTT.

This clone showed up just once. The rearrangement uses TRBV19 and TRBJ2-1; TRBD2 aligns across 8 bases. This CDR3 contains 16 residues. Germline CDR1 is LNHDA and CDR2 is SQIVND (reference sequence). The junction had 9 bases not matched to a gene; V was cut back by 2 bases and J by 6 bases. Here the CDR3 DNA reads TGTGCCAGTAGTATACCTCCTCCCAGCGGGAGCAATGAGCAGTTCTTC. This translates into CASSIPPPSGSNEQFF.